This TCR beta chain was sequenced for a study of human T cells and chemical hapten exposure. In the study overall: Researchers reported sensitizing a roughly 2 cm by roughly 2 cm upper inner arm skin site with 2% DPC. Throughout the approximately 25-week study, diphenylcyclopropenone was applied weekly to the patients' scalps.

V lost 0 bases and J 6 bases, leaving 9 bases between the germline ends. This CDR3 has 13 residues. The germline V gene encodes CDR1 SGDLS and CDR2 YYNGEE. This clonotype has ten or more counts. Time point specified: pre-sensitization, week 0. As to treatment: therapeutic diphenylcyclopropenone sensitization with weekly scalp DPC. MiXCR, applied by TCRdb to the RACE reads, yields one record per CDR3 protein. Among 120,000 or so distinct CDR3 sequences, 13% were seen once, and the ten largest hold around 2.7%. This rearrangement joins TRBV9 to TRBJ1-1; unclear D gene. The clonotype comes from a young woman with alopecia areata. Some clones in this sample may be carry-over from other donors' samples. This specimen consisted of whole blood, obtained in connection with sensitization to the hapten diphenylcyclopropenone (DPC). CDR3 amino acids: CASSVVRESEAFF. The CDR3 DNA sequence: TGTGCCAGCAGCGTAGTACGAGAATCTGAAGCTTTCTTT.